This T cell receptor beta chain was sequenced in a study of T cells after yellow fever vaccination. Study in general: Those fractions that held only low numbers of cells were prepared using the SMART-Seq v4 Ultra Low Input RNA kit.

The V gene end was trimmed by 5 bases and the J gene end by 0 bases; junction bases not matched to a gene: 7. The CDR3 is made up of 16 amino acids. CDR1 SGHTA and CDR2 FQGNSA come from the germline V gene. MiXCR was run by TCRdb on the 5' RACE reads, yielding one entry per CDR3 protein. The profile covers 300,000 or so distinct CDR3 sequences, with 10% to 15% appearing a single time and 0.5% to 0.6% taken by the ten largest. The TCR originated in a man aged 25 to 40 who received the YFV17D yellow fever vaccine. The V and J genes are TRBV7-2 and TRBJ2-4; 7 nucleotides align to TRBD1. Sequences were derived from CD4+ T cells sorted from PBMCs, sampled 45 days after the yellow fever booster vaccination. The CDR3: CASSPDRVAAKNIQYF. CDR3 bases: TGTGCCAGCAGCCCAGACAGGGTCGCAGCCAAAAACATTCAGTACTTC.